This T cell receptor beta chain was sequenced during a study of control samples from healthy donors and cancer patients (dated by TCRdb to 2020 to 2021). Library preparation employed the immunoSEQ multiplex PCR assay. This immuneACCESS table, as held by TCRdb, lists in-frame sequences with V and J called but not all clones. Of the missing ones, under half trace to an unresolved V gene in checked studies; the others have no known cause. The sample yields roughly 50,000 clones; more than 90% were counted once. About 0.8% of the sample is taken by the ten largest. Its CDR3 holds 13 amino acids, cysteine through phenylalanine. Only CDR3 DNA is held: 39 bases, read in frame from base 1. The germline V gene sets CDR1 to MNHEY and CDR2 to SVGEGT. V sheds 2 bases and J sheds 4 bases, leaving 8 bases between their ends. A few counts support this clone. It has no known antigen specificity. Base qualities are not recorded, but no much larger clone differs from it by a single base.

The source of this sequence is a man aged 25 to 40 with colorectal cancer. The rearranged segments are TRBV6-2 or TRBV6-3 and TRBJ1-2; too little of a D gene remains to name it. The sequencing sample was made of PBMCs. The bases read TGTGCCAGCAGTTACATAGACATCTATGGCTACACCTTC. This encodes CASSYIDIYGYTF.